These T cell receptor beta chains were read from a single sample in a study of cytomegalovirus exposure and HLA in healthy donors. TCRdb's table, derived via immunoSEQ multiplex PCR, lists solely in-frame clones and lacks some. The sample includes 120,000 to 150,000 clones, about 76% seen only once; the top ten take 3.9%. The sample was PBMCs. These TCRs come from a man younger than 35 in good health and CMV-seronegative. Both conserved end residues are part of each CDR3. A D gene is named only where the DNA matches it firmly. Clone size is shown for a subset of rows, as once, few, many or a class of expanded clone.

abundance: -
v_gene: TRBV6-1
j_gene: TRBJ1-5
d_gene: -
CDR3aa: CASSERSRSHSNQPQHF
CDR3nt: TGTGCCAGCAGTGAAAGATCGAGGTCACATAGCAATCAGCCCCAGCATTTT

abundance: -
v_gene: TRBV30
j_gene: TRBJ1-5
d_gene: -
CDR3aa: CAWSDQNQPQHF
CDR3nt: TGTGCCTGGAGTGACCAGAATCAGCCCCAGCATTTT

abundance: -
v_gene: TRBV19
j_gene: TRBJ1-2
d_gene: TRBD1
CDR3aa: CASSSTGLSNYGYTF
CDR3nt: TGTGCCAGTAGCTCGACAGGGCTTTCTAACTATGGCTACACCTTC

abundance: -
v_gene: TRBV4-2
j_gene: TRBJ1-1
d_gene: -
CDR3aa: CASSQEGGMNTEAFF
CDR3nt: TGTGCCAGCAGCCAAGAAGGGGGAATGAACACTGAAGCTTTCTTT

abundance: -
v_gene: TRBV5-6
j_gene: TRBJ2-7
d_gene: TRBD1
CDR3aa: CASSFRDRASYEQYF
CDR3nt: TGTGCCAGCAGCTTTCGGGACAGGGCCTCCTACGAGCAGTACTTC

abundance: -
v_gene: TRBV30
j_gene: TRBJ2-7
d_gene: -
CDR3aa: CAWSVLYEQYF
CDR3nt: TGTGCCTGGAGTGTACTCTACGAGCAGTACTTC

abundance: -
v_gene: TRBV7-3
j_gene: TRBJ2-2
d_gene: -
CDR3aa: CASSLGPGGETGELFF
CDR3nt: TGTGCCAGCAGCTTAGGGCCAGGAGGGGAAACCGGGGAGCTGTTTTTT

abundance: -
v_gene: TRBV5-8
j_gene: TRBJ2-5
d_gene: -
CDR3aa: CASSGGPRAEGETQYF
CDR3nt: TGTGCCAGCAGCGGAGGACCCAGAGCGGAGGGGGAGACCCAGTACTTC

abundance: -
v_gene: TRBV19
j_gene: TRBJ1-4
d_gene: -
CDR3aa: CASSRGEKLFF
CDR3nt: TGTGCCAGTAGTAGGGGCGAAAAACTGTTTTTT

abundance: -
v_gene: TRBV6-5
j_gene: TRBJ1-5
d_gene: -
CDR3aa: CASSLEYSNQPQHF
CDR3nt: TGTGCCAGCAGTTTAGAGTATAGCAATCAGCCCCAGCATTTT

abundance: -
v_gene: TRBV4-2
j_gene: TRBJ2-1
d_gene: -
CDR3aa: CASSHRGGDEQFF
CDR3nt: TGTGCCAGCAGCCATAGGGGGGGGGATGAGCAGTTCTTC

abundance: -
v_gene: TRBV9
j_gene: TRBJ2-3
d_gene: TRBD2
CDR3aa: CASSLSGTSTDTQYF
CDR3nt: TGTGCCAGCAGCCTGAGCGGGACTAGCACAGATACGCAGTATTTT

abundance: -
v_gene: TRBV10-3
j_gene: TRBJ2-7
d_gene: TRBD2
CDR3aa: CAISESLAGATAYEQYF
CDR3nt: TGTGCCATCAGTGAGTCCTTAGCGGGGGCTACTGCCTACGAGCAGTACTTC

abundance: -
v_gene: TRBV2
j_gene: TRBJ1-1
d_gene: TRBD1
CDR3aa: CAGKTGVNTEAFF
CDR3nt: TGTGCCGGGAAGACAGGGGTGAACACTGAAGCTTTCTTT

abundance: -
v_gene: TRBV18
j_gene: TRBJ2-7
d_gene: -
CDR3aa: CASSTTKGNYEQYF
CDR3nt: TGTGCCAGCTCAACTACGAAAGGCAACTACGAGCAGTACTTC

abundance: -
v_gene: TRBV13
j_gene: TRBJ2-1
d_gene: TRBD2
CDR3aa: CASSSNSAGGSRNEQFF
CDR3nt: TGTGCCAGCAGCTCCAATTCAGCGGGGGGGTCGAGGAATGAGCAGTTCTTC

abundance: -
v_gene: TRBV4-2
j_gene: TRBJ1-5
d_gene: TRBD1
CDR3aa: CASSHVAGTGATNQPQHF
CDR3nt: TGTGCCAGCAGCCACGTAGCCGGGACAGGCGCAACCAATCAGCCCCAGCATTTT

abundance: -
v_gene: TRBV4-1
j_gene: TRBJ1-5
d_gene: -
CDR3aa: CASSLKEGGGDQPQHF
CDR3nt: TGCGCCAGCAGCCTCAAGGAAGGCGGGGGAGATCAGCCCCAGCATTTT

abundance: -
v_gene: TRBV2
j_gene: TRBJ1-4
d_gene: TRBD1
CDR3aa: CASSAFSGQGQEKLFF
CDR3nt: TGTGCCAGCAGTGCTTTTTCTGGACAGGGGCAAGAAAAACTGTTTTTT

abundance: once
v_gene: TRBV7-9
j_gene: TRBJ2-5
d_gene: -
CDR3aa: CASSFTLAQETQYF
CDR3nt: TGTGCCAGCAGCTTCACGCTAGCGCAAGAGACCCAGTACTTC

abundance: -
v_gene: TRBV15
j_gene: TRBJ2-4
d_gene: -
CDR3aa: CATSRDQGSFVLAKNIQYF
CDR3nt: TGTGCCACCAGCAGAGATCAGGGTTCTTTCGTTTTAGCCAAAAACATTCAGTACTTC

abundance: -
v_gene: TRBV29-1
j_gene: TRBJ1-1
d_gene: -
CDR3aa: CSVELDRLMNAEAFF
CDR3nt: TGCAGCGTTGAATTAGACAGACTCATGAACGCTGAAGCTTTCTTT

abundance: -
v_gene: TRBV6-5
j_gene: TRBJ1-2
d_gene: -
CDR3aa: CASSPAGAGYGYTF
CDR3nt: TGTGCCAGCAGTCCGGCGGGGGCGGGGTATGGCTACACCTTC

abundance: -
v_gene: TRBV28
j_gene: TRBJ1-4
d_gene: TRBD1
CDR3aa: CASSLGDRVSDEKLFF
CDR3nt: TGTGCCAGCAGTTTGGGGGACAGGGTATCTGATGAAAAACTGTTTTTT

abundance: -
v_gene: TRBV19
j_gene: TRBJ2-1
d_gene: TRBD2
CDR3aa: CASSSAGGTASSYNEQFF
CDR3nt: TGTGCCAGTAGTAGTGCGGGGGGGACCGCTAGCTCCTACAATGAGCAGTTCTTC

abundance: few
v_gene: TRBV28
j_gene: TRBJ2-6
d_gene: -
CDR3aa: CASSLGPGANVLTF
CDR3nt: TGTGCCAGCAGTTTGGGCCCTGGGGCCAACGTCCTGACTTTC

abundance: -
v_gene: TRBV14
j_gene: TRBJ1-1
d_gene: TRBD1
CDR3aa: CASSQWTGYTEAFF
CDR3nt: TGTGCCAGCAGCCAATGGACAGGGTACACTGAAGCTTTCTTT

abundance: -
v_gene: TRBV28
j_gene: TRBJ1-2
d_gene: -
CDR3aa: CASSLVGSYGYTF
CDR3nt: TGTGCCAGCAGTTTAGTTGGGAGCTATGGCTACACCTTC

abundance: -
v_gene: TRBV14
j_gene: TRBJ2-1
d_gene: -
CDR3aa: CASSQLAGALYNEQFF
CDR3nt: TGTGCCAGCAGCCAACTCGCGGGGGCGCTCTACAATGAGCAGTTCTTC

abundance: -
v_gene: TRBV6-5
j_gene: TRBJ2-5
d_gene: TRBD1
CDR3aa: CASSYAPGQGGTQYF
CDR3nt: TGTGCCAGCAGTTACGCGCCGGGACAGGGGGGGACCCAGTACTTC

abundance: -
v_gene: TRBV27
j_gene: TRBJ1-6
d_gene: -
CDR3aa: CASSYRTYNSPLHF
CDR3nt: TGTGCCAGCAGTTACAGGACCTATAATTCACCCCTCCACTTT

abundance: -
v_gene: TRBV30
j_gene: TRBJ1-2
d_gene: TRBD1
CDR3aa: CAWTRPGTAFGYGYTF
CDR3nt: TGTGCCTGGACCCGACCCGGGACAGCCTTTGGCTATGGCTACACCTTC